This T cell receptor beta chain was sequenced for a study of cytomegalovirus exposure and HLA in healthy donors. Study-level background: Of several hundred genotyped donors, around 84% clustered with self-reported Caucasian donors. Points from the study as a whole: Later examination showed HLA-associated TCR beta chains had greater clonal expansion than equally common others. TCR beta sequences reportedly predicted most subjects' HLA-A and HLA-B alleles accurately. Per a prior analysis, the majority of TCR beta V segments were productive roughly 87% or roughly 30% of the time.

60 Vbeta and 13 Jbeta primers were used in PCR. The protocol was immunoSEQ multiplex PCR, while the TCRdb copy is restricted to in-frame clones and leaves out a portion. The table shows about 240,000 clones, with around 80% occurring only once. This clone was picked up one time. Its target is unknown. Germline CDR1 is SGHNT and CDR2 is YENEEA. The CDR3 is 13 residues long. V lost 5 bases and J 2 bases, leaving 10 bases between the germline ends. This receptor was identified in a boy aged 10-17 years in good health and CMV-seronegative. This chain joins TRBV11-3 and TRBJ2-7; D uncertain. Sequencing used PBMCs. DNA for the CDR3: TGTGCCAGCAGCCCCGAGTTCCCCTACGAGCAGTACTTC. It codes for CASSPEFPYEQYF.